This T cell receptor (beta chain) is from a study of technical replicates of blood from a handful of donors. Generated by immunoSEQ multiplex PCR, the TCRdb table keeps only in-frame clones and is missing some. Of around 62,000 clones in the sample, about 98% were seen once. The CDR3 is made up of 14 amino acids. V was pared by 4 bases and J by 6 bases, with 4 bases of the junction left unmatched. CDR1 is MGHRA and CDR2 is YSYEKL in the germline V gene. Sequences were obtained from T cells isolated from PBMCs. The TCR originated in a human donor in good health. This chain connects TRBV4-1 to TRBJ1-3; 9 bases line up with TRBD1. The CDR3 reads CASSPGTGLNTIYF. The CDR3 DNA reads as TGCGCCAGCAGCCCCGGGACAGGGTTAAACACCATATATTTT.